This T cell receptor beta chain derives from a study of blood T cell repertoires in COVID-19 (dated by TCRdb to 2018 to 2021). Looking at the study overall: Samples from collaborators originated in the United States, Italy and Spain and spanned both the acute and convalescent phases of COVID-19. The prospective study material was composed of cDNA or gDNA derived from T cells, B-cell-depleted T cells, or PBMCs. The dataset comprised deeply sampled blood TCRbeta repertoires from subjects exposed to, actively infected with, or recovered from COVID-19. A freely available public database, intended as a resource for researchers studying the immune response to SARS-CoV-2, is where the repertoires were released. Samples came from the ongoing ImmuneRACE study (first 160 participants) plus 1,254 subjects from 6 global collaborators. The sample metadata nearly always contained a de-identified subject ID, COVID-19 status, age in years and sex. Where available, HLA class I and class II types were obtained from metadata supplied by the sample provider rather than from assay-based typing. The paper's findings and limits, for the study overall: The quantity of clinical and demographic metadata differed by source and by participant and was supplied without curation.

This clone has a single count. It has no known antigen specificity. Base qualities are not provided; no much larger clone lies one nucleotide away. The CDR3 runs 19 amino acids, cysteine and phenylalanine included. Only the CDR3 part of the read is kept: 57 bases, read in frame from the first base. V is pruned by 5 bases and J by 0 bases, leaving 17 bases of the junction without a gene match. According to the germline V gene (reference sequence), CDR1 reads MNHEY and CDR2 reads SMNVEV. Collaborating institutions collected whole blood in K2EDTA tubes following their own protocols. For TCRbeta analysis, collaborators shipped samples in one of three forms: frozen whole blood, isolated PBMCs, or DNA extracted from either of those sample types. TCRbeta CDR3 regions were amplified from genomic DNA using the immunoSEQ Assay, a bias-controlled multiplex PCR. The study's own analysis went as follows. The number of nucleated cells in each sample was estimated by amplification of reference gene primers within the assay. To quantify the absolute abundance of each unique TCRbeta CDR3 rearrangement, sequence reads were collapsed and filtered. For each sample, productive Simpson clonality was calculated as the square root of Simpson's diversity index over productive rearrangements. TCRdb carries this immuneACCESS record with in-frame sequences only. Its versions omit some clonotypes, under half of them owing to an unresolved V gene in the studies checked, with the rest unexplained. The V and J calls and clone size were taken over from that table, and D and trimming were inferred from the DNA. The sample yields around 60,000 clones; around 77% were counted once. The ten largest clonotypes hold less than 25% of the sample.

The receptor was derived from an elderly man with active or convalescent COVID-19. Material: peripheral blood. This sequence uses TRBV27 and TRBJ2-5, with 8 bases in between that match TRBD1. In nucleotide form, the sequence is TGTGCCAGCAGTATTACGGGGTCCAGGGGGCCCACTCACCAAGAGACCCAGTACTTC. It translates as CASSITGSRGPTHQETQYF.